This T cell receptor beta chain was documented in a study of CD4 T cells in relation to SARS-CoV-2 and coronaviruses. The wider study: ViraFEST: approximately ten-day antigen culture of PBMCs, then TCR beta CDR3 sequencing.

Unexposed donor CD4+ T cells date from about 2011-2018, before the COVID-19 pandemic. CD4+ T cells were isolated from the cells after 10 days of culture. CDR3 length equals 12 residues. The V gene end was trimmed by 5 bases and the J gene end by 3 bases; junction bases not matched to a gene: 0. Germline V CDR1 and CDR2: LGHDT, YNNKEL (reference sequence). Points on this clone: Its specificity is not known.

Sequencing used immunoSEQ multiplex PCR; TCRdb keeps in-frame clones, though not all of them. This table has around 15,000 clones, about 80% appearing once. This sequence originates from a human donor in good health. Sequenced material: CD4+ T cells from PBMCs, cultured in vitro. This chain joins TRBV3-1 (or the pseudogene TRBV3-2) and TRBJ2-7; TRBD1 aligns across 8 bases. The CDR3 spells CASSGQGYEQYF. DNA for the CDR3: TGTGCCAGCAGCGGACAGGGCTACGAGCAGTACTTC.